The rows below give T cell receptor beta chains drawn from one sample of a study of sequential checkpoint blockade in melanoma. Sequencing used immunoSEQ multiplex PCR; TCRdb keeps in-frame clones, though not all of them. The table has around 30,000 clones, roughly 84% seen once. This material consisted of CD8+ T cells sorted from blood (inferred from file names), taken from a patient given nivolumab and ipilimumab in sequence. Source of these receptors: a human donor with melanoma. CDR3s include the opening cysteine and the closing phenylalanine or tryptophan. Each record gives: D gene, J gene, V gene, clone size, CDR3 DNA, CDR3 protein. D genes are given only for firm matches. Clone size is stated in some rows and not others, as once, few, many or a class when expanded.

>TRBD2|TRBJ2-7|TRBV5-1|once
TGCGCCAGCAGCTCGCCCGTAGAGATGAGCGGGAGGTACGAGCAGTACTTC
CASSSPVEMSGRYEQYF
>TRBD2|TRBJ2-7|TRBV19|NA
TGTGCCAGTAGCCCCCGGACTAGCGAGTACGAGCAGTACTTC
CASSPRTSEYEQYF
>TRBD1|TRBJ2-7|TRBV15|NA
TGTGCCACCAGCAAATCCGGGACAGCATTTTACGAGCAGTACTTC
CATSKSGTAFYEQYF
>TRBD1|TRBJ1-3|TRBV11-2|NA
TGTGCCAGCAGCTTAACGCAGGGGGCTGGAAACACCATATATTTT
CASSLTQGAGNTIYF
>NA|TRBJ2-7|TRBV7-9|NA
TGTGCCAGCAGCTCGCCGACACTCTCCTACGAGCAGTACTTC
CASSSPTLSYEQYF
>TRBD2|TRBJ2-2|TRBV28|NA
TGTGCCAGCAGTCAAATAGCGGGAGGGATTACCGGGGAGCTGTTTTTT
CASSQIAGGITGELFF
>TRBD2|TRBJ2-1|TRBV4-1|few
TGCGCCAGCAGCCGGGGGCCGGGACTAGCAAATGAGCAGTTCTTC
CASSRGPGLANEQFF
>TRBD1|TRBJ2-7|TRBV19|NA
TGTGCCAGTAGTATAGCGGACAGGGTCTACGAGCAGTACTTC
CASSIADRVYEQYF
>NA|TRBJ1-5|TRBV27|NA
TGTGCCAGCAGCACCCTAGGCAGCAATCAGCCCCAGCATTTT
CASSTLGSNQPQHF
>TRBD1|TRBJ2-5|TRBV4-1|NA
TGCGCCAGCAGCCAGTCGACAGGGGACTCTCAAGAGACCCAGTACTTC
CASSQSTGDSQETQYF
>NA|TRBJ2-7|TRBV7-9|NA
TGTGCCGGCCGGTGGGGCGAAGGGGAGCAGTACTTC
CAGRWGEGEQYF
>NA|TRBJ1-1|TRBV6-5|few
TGTGCCAGCACCGACCGGGTCCGGACTGAAGCTTTCTTT
CASTDRVRTEAFF
>TRBD2|TRBJ2-3|TRBV5-1|NA
TGCGCCAGCAGCTTGGAGGGGGGACTAGCCCCGCAGTATTTT
CASSLEGGLAPQYF
>TRBD2|TRBJ2-2|TRBV7-9|NA
TGTGCCAGCAGCCGCCAGGGACTAAAGAACACCGGGGAGCTGTTTTTT
CASSRQGLKNTGELFF
>NA|TRBJ1-4|TRBV5-1|NA
TGCGCCAGCAGCTATTATCCAGGGATTGAGGAAGAAAAACTGTTTTTT
CASSYYPGIEEEKLFF
>TRBD1|TRBJ2-7|TRBV27|NA
TGTGCCAGCAGTGAAATCTACGGGACAGGGCCCCACGAGCAGTACTTC
CASSEIYGTGPHEQYF
>NA|TRBJ1-1|TRBV27|NA
TGTGCCAGCAGTTCTCCAGGGGCCAACACTGAAGCTTTCTTT
CASSSPGANTEAFF
>TRBD2|TRBJ2-1|TRBV9|NA
TGTGCCAGCAGCGTAGCTAGTTGGGCTAGCGGGATAGACAATGAGCAGTTCTTC
CASSVASWASGIDNEQFF
>NA|TRBJ2-7|TRBV28|NA
TGTGCCAGCAGTACCTCAATCAGGGGTTTCAAGGACGAGCAGTACTTC
CASSTSIRGFKDEQYF
>NA|TRBJ2-7|TRBV27|NA
TGTGCCAGCAGTTTAGGCAGGGCTGGGGAGCAGTACTTC
CASSLGRAGEQYF
>TRBD1|TRBJ1-1|TRBV5-1|NA
TGCGCCAGCAGCACCTGGACAGGGTCTGAAGCTTTCTTT
CASSTWTGSEAFF
>TRBD1|TRBJ1-4|TRBV7-9|NA
TGTGCCAGCAGCTCCCCGGGACAGGGGGCGGTCATTTCTAATGAAAAACTGTTTTTT
CASSSPGQGAVISNEKLFF
>NA|TRBJ2-1|TRBV27|NA
TGTGCCAGCAGTGCTTTACAGGTAATTGGAGACAATGAGCAGTTCTTC
CASSALQVIGDNEQFF
>NA|TRBJ1-2|TRBV28|NA
TGTGCCAGCAAGGGTGTGGACACCTATGGCTACACCTTC
CASKGVDTYGYTF
>NA|TRBJ2-7|TRBV6-5|NA
TGTGCCAGTCAGAGAGACAGTTCCTACGAGCAGTACTTC
CASQRDSSYEQYF
>TRBD1|TRBJ2-5|TRBV27|NA
TGTGCCAGCAGTCACCGGGGACAGCAAGAGACCCAGTACTTC
CASSHRGQQETQYF
>TRBD2|TRBJ2-3|TRBV10-1|NA
TGCGCCAGCGGACTAGCGGGGGGGAGCACAGATACGCAGTATTTT
CASGLAGGSTDTQYF
>TRBD2|TRBJ2-7|TRBV9|NA
TGTGCCAGCAGCGCGGGACTAGCCGGATACGAGCAGTACTTC
CASSAGLAGYEQYF
>NA|TRBJ2-5|TRBV14|few
TGTGCCAGCAGCCGGCTGAGGGCGGCGGTACAAGAGACCCAGTACTTC
CASSRLRAAVQETQYF
>NA|TRBJ1-6|TRBV6-5|NA
TGTGCCAGCAGCAAACCGACAGCTAATTCACCCCTCCACTTT
CASSKPTANSPLHF
>NA|TRBJ2-1|TRBV6-4|medium-sized
TGTGCCAGCGCCAGGGAATCCAGAAATGAGCAGTTCTTC
CASARESRNEQFF
>NA|TRBJ2-2|TRBV19|medium-sized
TGTGCCAGTACCCACTGGGGGCAGAACACCGGGGAGCTGTTTTTT
CASTHWGQNTGELFF
>NA|TRBJ2-7|TRBV30|NA
TGTGCCTGGAAGGGAGGAGCGGTATATGCCTACGAGCAGTACTTC
CAWKGGAVYAYEQYF
>TRBD1|TRBJ2-7|TRBV5-1|NA
TGCGCCAGCAAGGGACAGGGCCGGGAGCAGTACTTC
CASKGQGREQYF
>TRBD2|TRBJ2-1|TRBV6-1|NA
TGTGCCAGCGGAAGACTAGCGGGACGCCATGAGCAGTTCTTC
CASGRLAGRHEQFF
>TRBD1|TRBJ1-4|TRBV7-9|few
TGTGCCAGCAGTCAAGGACAGGGTTGGGAAAAACTGTTTTTT
CASSQGQGWEKLFF
>NA|TRBJ2-7|TRBV30|NA
TGTGCCTGGAGTTACTCCTACGAGCAGTACTTC
CAWSYSYEQYF
>NA|TRBJ1-4|TRBV6-5|NA
TGTGCCAGCAGTTACGGTTACACAACTAATGAAAAACTGTTTTTT
CASSYGYTTNEKLFF
>NA|TRBJ2-4|TRBV6-5|once
TGTGCCAGCAGTTCCCCCCTAGCCAAAAACATTCAGTACTTC
CASSSPLAKNIQYF
>NA|TRBJ2-7|TRBV28|once
TGTGCCAGCAGACAGGGGGGGCGGACCTACGAGCAGTACTTC
CASRQGGRTYEQYF
>TRBD1|TRBJ1-2|TRBV30|NA
TGTGCCTGGAGTGTGGGGATCCGGGACAGGGGGCATGGCTACACCTTC
CAWSVGIRDRGHGYTF
>NA|TRBJ2-2|TRBV7-8|medium-sized
TGTGCCAGCAGCCCAAGGACTTTTACCGGGGAGCTGTTTTTT
CASSPRTFTGELFF
>TRBD1|TRBJ2-1|TRBV6-6|few
TGTGCCAGCAGAAGCGGACAGGATCTAGGGATTGAGCAGTTCTTC
CASRSGQDLGIEQFF
>NA|TRBJ1-5|TRBV6-1|NA
TGTGCCAGCAGCCTACAGGGTCTCTCCGGCCAGCCCCAGCATTTT
CASSLQGLSGQPQHF
>NA|TRBJ1-5|TRBV5-6|NA
TGTGCCAGCAGCCCGACGGGTTCTTTCCAGCCCCAGCATTTT
CASSPTGSFQPQHF
>TRBD1|TRBJ1-1|TRBV5-1|medium-sized
TGCGCCAGCAGCCTCTGGACAGGTGAGTCGGCTTTCTTT
CASSLWTGESAFF
>NA|TRBJ2-3|TRBV6-6|NA
TGTGCCAGCAGTTACGGACAGAGCACAGATACGCAGTATTTT
CASSYGQSTDTQYF
>NA|TRBJ1-4|TRBV5-1|once
TGCGCCAGCAGGCGATTCCCGGGAACTAATGAAAAACTGTTTTTT
CASRRFPGTNEKLFF
>NA|TRBJ2-7|TRBV5-1|NA
TGCGCCAGCAGCTTGGATCTAGCGATGGGCGAGCAGTACTTC
CASSLDLAMGEQYF
>NA|TRBJ2-5|TRBV10-3|NA
TGTGCCATCAGTGAGGGGGCAGAAGAGACCCAGTACTTC
CAISEGAEETQYF
>NA|TRBJ1-2|TRBV10-3|NA
TGTGCCATCAGTGAAACCTCAGGGGCTTGGGCCTTC
CAISETSGAWAF
>NA|TRBJ2-7|TRBV27|NA
TGTGCCAGCAGTTCAGGATACGAGCAGTACTTC
CASSSGYEQYF
>TRBD1|TRBJ1-4|TRBV27|NA
TGTGCCACCAGGACAGGGGTAGAAGAAAAACTGTTTTTT
CATRTGVEEKLFF